The 14 T cell receptor beta chains in this list originate from one sample, sequenced in a study of technical replicates of blood from a handful of donors. The data were produced by immunoSEQ multiplex PCR, yet TCRdb's version contains in-frame clones alone and is incomplete. The sample consists of more than 90,000 clones, 95% of them appearing once. The sequencing sample was made of T cells isolated from PBMCs. All receptors derive from a human donor in good health.

This clone was found once. CDR3 loop: CASSEGGVYNEQFF. The DNA for the CDR3 is TGTGCCAGCAGTGAAGGGGGAGTATACAATGAGCAGTTCTTC. The gene calls are TRBV6-1 and TRBJ2-1, with TRBD2 as a possible D gene (5 bases). From germline, CDR1 is MNHNS and CDR2 SASEGT. Trimming took 1 base from V and 4 from J, leaving 8 bases between them. The length of the CDR3 is 14 residues.

The chain is built from TRBV11-3 and TRBJ2-7; 7 bases fit TRBD1. The V gene's germline CDR1 is SGHNT and CDR2 YENEEA. V shed 4 bases, J shed 2 bases, and the junction held 11 bases outside the gene matches. This CDR3 region has 16 residues. The CDR3 reads CASSSDRQGITYEQYF. CDR3 DNA: TGTGCCAGCAGCTCCGACCGACAGGGTATAACCTACGAGCAGTACTTC.

V usage is TRBV28 and J usage is TRBJ2-5, with D unclear. The V gene lost 2 bases and the J gene lost 5 bases, with 12 bases spanning the gap. The germline CDR1 and CDR2 sequences are MDHEN and SYDVKM. CDR3 length: 14 residues. Written as DNA, the CDR3 is TGTGCCAGCAGTTTAATGATGGTCGGGGAGACCCAGTACTTC. As protein: CASSLMMVGETQYF.

The rearrangement uses TRBV18 and TRBJ1-6; tentative D call: TRBD1 (5 bases). The germline V gene has CDR1 KGHSH and CDR2 LQKENI. The CDR3 extends over 16 amino acids. The V end was cut by 5 bases, the J end by 8 bases, with 19 bases between. The CDR3 spells CASSYGREGWDSPLHF. The CDR3 nucleotides are TGTGCCAGCTCATACGGTAGGGAGGGGTGGGATTCACCCCTCCACTTT. Filled out from reference TRBV18 and TRBJ1-6, the complete variable domain reads NAGVMQNPRHLVRRRGQEARLRCSPMKGHSHVYWYRQLPEEGLKFMVYLQKENIIDESGMPKERFSAEFPKEGPSILRIQQVVRGDSAAYFCASSYGREGWDSPLHFGNGTRLTVT.

CDR3 nucleotides: TGTGCCAGCAGCTTTTCTAGCGGGGGGGTCCGAGAGACCCAGTACTTC. Its translation is CASSFSSGGVRETQYF. The rearrangement links TRBV13 to TRBJ2-5, with 12 bases matching TRBD2. Trimming at V came to 3 bases and at J to 4 bases, leaving 6 bases not matched to a gene. The CDR3 spans 16 residues. The germline CDR1 and CDR2 sequences are PRHDT and FYEKMQ (reference sequence).

This rearrangement joins TRBV25-1 to TRBJ1-2, with a weak D call TRBD1 (6 bases). Deletions cut 4 bases from V and 6 bases from J, with 6 bases between. Germline CDR1 MGHDK, CDR2 SYGVNS. CDR3 size: 11 residues. The CDR3 DNA reads as TGTGCCAGCAGTGCAGGGGATGGCTACACCTTC. Translation: CASSAGDGYTF.

This chain joins TRBV28 and TRBJ2-7; D remains unclear. CDR3 length: 14 amino acids. The V end lost 10 bases, the J end lost 4 bases, and 20 bases lay between the germline ends. Germline CDR1 and CDR2: MDHEN and SYDVKM. CDR3 loop: CATGMGAVRYEQYF. In DNA, the CDR3 is TGTGCCACCGGAATGGGTGCGGTGAGGTACGAGCAGTACTTC.

V and J are TRBV19 and TRBJ2-2, with TRBD2 identical over 7 bases. Germline CDR1 and CDR2: LNHDA and SQIVND (reference sequence). The CDR3 has 18 residues. Unmatched junction bases numbered 9, after V lost 2 bases and J lost 0 bases. CDR3 sequence: CASSIYSFRGANTGELFF. The CDR3 DNA sequence: TGTGCCAGTAGTATATACTCCTTCCGGGGGGCGAACACCGGGGAGCTGTTTTTT.

This clone has a single count. The chain couples TRBV4-1 to TRBJ1-2, with a tentative D call TRBD1 (6 bases). This CDR3 has 16 residues. Germline CDR1 and CDR2: MGHRA and YSYEKL. Trimming removed 8 bases from V and 5 bases from J, with 24 bases in between. The CDR3 loop is CASAIGPPGQKYGYTF. Here the CDR3 DNA reads TGCGCCAGCGCCATAGGGCCCCCGGGACAAAAATATGGCTACACCTTC.

The chain uses TRBV27 and TRBJ2-5; tentative D call: TRBD2 (6 bases). CDR1 is MNHEY and CDR2 is SMNVEV in the germline V gene (reference sequence). V was pared by 3 bases and J by 6 bases, with 17 bases between. This CDR3 is 15 amino acids long. The CDR3 loop reads CASSLDTGTDKTQYF. CDR3 coding DNA: TGTGCCAGCAGTTTGGATACCGGGACTGACAAGACCCAGTACTTC.

The rearrangement uses TRBV28 and TRBJ1-2, with D possibly TRBD1 on 5 matching bases. The V gene's germline CDR1 is MDHEN and CDR2 SYDVKM. The ends were cut back, 6 bases at V and 4 bases at J, with 18 bases in the middle. The CDR3 loop spans 15 amino acids. The CDR3 spells CASSLLGTDFYGYTF. CDR3 coding DNA: TGTGCCAGCAGCCTCCTGGGGACTGACTTCTATGGCTACACCTTC.

V and J are TRBV19 and TRBJ1-4; 8 bases align to TRBD1. V was clipped by 9 bases and J by 8 bases; unmatched bases: 11. Germline V gene sequence: CDR1 LNHDA, CDR2 SQIVND (reference sequence). The CDR3 length is 14 residues. Written as DNA, the CDR3 is TGTGCCAGCGGATCCCCGGGACAGGCCGAAAAACTGTTTTTT. Translating gives CASGSPGQAEKLFF.

The count of this clone is one. This chain joins TRBV27 and TRBJ2-5, with 8 bases aligning to TRBD2. Losses at the gene ends were 3 bases for V and 4 bases for J; bases not matched to a gene: 13. The CDR3 length is 17 residues. The germline CDR1 and CDR2 sequences are MNHEY and SMNVEV (reference sequence). The chain's CDR3 is CASSFGGSGTGGETQYF. DNA for the CDR3: TGTGCCAGCAGTTTCGGGGGTAGCGGGACCGGGGGAGAGACCCAGTACTTC.

The table lists this clone with a count of one. The rearrangement links TRBV20-1 to TRBJ1-1; no clear D gene. CDR1 DFQATT and CDR2 SNEGSKA come from the germline V gene (reference sequence). V dropped 6 bases and J dropped 10 bases, with 15 bases sitting between them. The CDR3 has 11 residues. The CDR3 loop is CSASRQVGAFF. The CDR3 DNA follows: TGCAGTGCAAGTAGACAAGTTGGAGCTTTCTTT.